This TCR beta chain appears in the sequencing data of a study of shared clonotypes between healthy human individuals. General study results and limits: In the sorted subsets, rarefaction showed sequencing was incomplete despite large depth. The generation probabilities recorded for non-shared clonotypes fell below those of clonotypes shared by all four donors.

Germline V lookup: CDR1 MDHEN, CDR2 SYDVKM. The CDR3 has 12 residues. V dropped 4 bases and J dropped 4 bases, with 5 bases sitting between them. This clone has just a few counts. Its antigen is as yet unknown. A single base separates this from a much larger clone, so it may be a read error. The same CDR3 can be traced to other DNA sequences in this sample. Repertoires were generated with immunoSEQ multiplex PCR, while TCRdb's copy carries only in-frame clones and drops some. Among about 680,000 clones listed, around 78% were seen once. The sequence came from a woman between 25 and 40 years old in good health. This chain uses TRBV28 with TRBJ1-5; D call uncertain. The sample was memory CD4+ T cells sorted from blood. Subset noted: CD45RA-negative fraction. The CDR3 DNA reads TGTGCCAGCAGTTCGGGGAATCAGCCCCAGCATTTT. This codes for CASSSGNQPQHF.